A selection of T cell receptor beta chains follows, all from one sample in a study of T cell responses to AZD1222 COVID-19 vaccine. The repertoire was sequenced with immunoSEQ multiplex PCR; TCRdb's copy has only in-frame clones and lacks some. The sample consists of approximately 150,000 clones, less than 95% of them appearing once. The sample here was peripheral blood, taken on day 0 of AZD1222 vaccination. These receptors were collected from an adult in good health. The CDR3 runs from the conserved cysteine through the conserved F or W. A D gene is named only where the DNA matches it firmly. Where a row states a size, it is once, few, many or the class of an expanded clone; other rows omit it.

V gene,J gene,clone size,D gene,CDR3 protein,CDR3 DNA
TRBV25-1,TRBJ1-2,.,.,CASSEWAENYGYTF,TGTGCCAGCAGTGAGTGGGCCGAGAACTATGGCTACACCTTC
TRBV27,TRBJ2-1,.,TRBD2,CASDPAGEFGEQFF,TGTGCCAGCGATCCAGCGGGAGAGTTCGGTGAGCAGTTCTTC
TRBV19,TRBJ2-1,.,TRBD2,CASTPRGAGGPNEQFF,TGTGCCAGTACCCCGAGGGGAGCGGGAGGGCCGAATGAGCAGTTCTTC
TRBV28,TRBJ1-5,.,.,CANSGGVGNQPQHF,TGTGCCAACTCCGGGGGGGTTGGCAATCAGCCCCAGCATTTT
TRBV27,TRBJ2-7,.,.,CASSFSRDPAPSYEQYF,TGTGCCAGCAGTTTTTCCCGGGACCCAGCTCCATCCTACGAGCAGTACTTC
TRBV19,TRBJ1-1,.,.,CASSIDRGRFLDTEAFF,TGTGCCAGTAGTATTGACCGGGGGCGGTTTTTGGACACTGAAGCTTTCTTT
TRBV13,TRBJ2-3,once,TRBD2,CASSKTSGRAITDTQYF,TGTGCCAGCAGCAAGACTAGCGGGAGGGCCATCACAGATACGCAGTATTTT
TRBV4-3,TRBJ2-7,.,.,CASSGGLEQYF,TGCGCCAGCAGCGGGGGTCTGGAGCAGTACTTC
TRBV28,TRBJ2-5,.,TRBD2,CASSQYPLAEDQETQYF,TGTGCCAGCAGTCAATACCCGCTAGCGGAAGATCAAGAGACCCAGTACTTC
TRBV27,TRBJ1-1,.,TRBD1,CASSLWAGQGSEAFF,TGTGCCAGCAGTTTATGGGCAGGACAGGGATCAGAAGCTTTCTTT
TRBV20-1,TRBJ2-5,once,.,CSARVPETQYF,TGCAGTGCTAGAGTACCAGAGACCCAGTACTTC
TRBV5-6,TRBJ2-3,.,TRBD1,CASSWTGLVDTQYF,TGTGCCAGCAGCTGGACAGGGTTAGTAGATACGCAGTATTTT
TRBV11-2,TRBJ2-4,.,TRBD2,CASSFRAASGGTKNIQYF,TGTGCCAGCAGCTTCCGTGCGGCTAGCGGGGGGACCAAAAACATTCAGTACTTC
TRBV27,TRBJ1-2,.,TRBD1,CASTTGNYGYTF,TGTGCCAGCACGACAGGGAATTATGGCTACACCTTC
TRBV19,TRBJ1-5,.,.,CASSWGMTSNQPQHF,TGTGCCAGTAGTTGGGGAATGACTAGCAATCAGCCCCAGCATTTT
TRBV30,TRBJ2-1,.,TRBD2,CAWSDITSGSYNEQFF,TGTGCCTGGAGTGACATCACTAGCGGTTCCTACAATGAGCAGTTCTTC